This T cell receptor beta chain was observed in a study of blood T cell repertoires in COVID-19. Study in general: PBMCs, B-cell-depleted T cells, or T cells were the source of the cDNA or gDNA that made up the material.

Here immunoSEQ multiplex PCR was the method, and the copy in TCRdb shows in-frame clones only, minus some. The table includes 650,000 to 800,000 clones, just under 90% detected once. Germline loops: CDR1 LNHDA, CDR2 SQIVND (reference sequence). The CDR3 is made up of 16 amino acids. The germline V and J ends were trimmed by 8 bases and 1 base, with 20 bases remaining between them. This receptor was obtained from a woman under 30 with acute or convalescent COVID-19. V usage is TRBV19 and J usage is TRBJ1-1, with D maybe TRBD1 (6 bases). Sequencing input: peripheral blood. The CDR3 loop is CASRAVGRGENTEAFF. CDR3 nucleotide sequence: TGTGCCAGTCGGGCGGTGGGCAGGGGCGAGAACACTGAAGCTTTCTTT. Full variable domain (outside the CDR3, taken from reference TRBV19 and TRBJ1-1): DGGITQSPKYLFRKEGQNVTLSCEQNLNHDAMYWYRQDPGQGLRLIYYSQIVNDFQKGDIAEGYSVSREKKESFPLTVTSAQKNPTAFYLCASRAVGRGENTEAFFGQGTRLTVV.